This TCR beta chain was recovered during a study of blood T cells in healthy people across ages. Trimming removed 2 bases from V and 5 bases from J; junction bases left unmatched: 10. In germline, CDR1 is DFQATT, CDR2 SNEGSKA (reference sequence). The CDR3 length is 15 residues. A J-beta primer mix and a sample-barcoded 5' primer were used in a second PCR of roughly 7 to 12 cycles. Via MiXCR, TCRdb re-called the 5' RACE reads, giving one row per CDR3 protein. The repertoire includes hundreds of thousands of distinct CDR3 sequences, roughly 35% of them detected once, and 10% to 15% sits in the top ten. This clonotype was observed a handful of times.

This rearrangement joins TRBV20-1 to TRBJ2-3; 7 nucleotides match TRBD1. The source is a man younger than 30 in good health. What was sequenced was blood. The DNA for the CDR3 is TGCAGTGCTAGAAGCAACAGGGGATCGGTAGATACGCAGTATTTT. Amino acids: CSARSNRGSVDTQYF.